The rows below give T cell receptor beta chains drawn from one sample of a study of T cells after yellow fever vaccination. TCRdb re-analysed the 5' RACE reads in MiXCR, keeping a single row per CDR3 protein. Of approximately 250,000 distinct CDR3 sequences listed, approximately 6.8% are singletons. The sample here was CD4+ T cells sorted from PBMCs, taken on the day of the yellow fever booster vaccination. The receptors derive from a young man who received the YFV17D yellow fever vaccine. CDR3s include the opening cysteine and the closing phenylalanine or tryptophan. A D gene is named only where the DNA matches it firmly. The size of a clone is reported for some rows only, either as once, few or many, or as a class for expanded clones.

v_call: TRBV20-1; cdr3_length: 13; j_call: TRBJ2-7; d_call: NA; clone_size: many; cdr3_aa: CSAPEGTLDEQYF; cdr3_nt: TGCAGTGCTCCCGAGGGAACCCTGGATGAGCAGTACTTC
v_call: TRBV7-8; cdr3_length: 18; j_call: TRBJ1-2; d_call: TRBD1; clone_size: NA; cdr3_aa: CASSLGGTGGSFNYGYTF; cdr3_nt: TGTGCCAGCAGCCTCGGTGGGACAGGGGGGTCCTTTAACTATGGCTACACCTTC
v_call: TRBV2; cdr3_length: 14; j_call: TRBJ2-2; d_call: NA; clone_size: NA; cdr3_aa: CASTEGGTTGELFF; cdr3_nt: TGTGCCAGCACCGAAGGGGGTACCACCGGGGAGCTGTTTTTT
v_call: TRBV5-1; cdr3_length: 14; j_call: TRBJ2-3; d_call: NA; clone_size: many; cdr3_aa: CASSLGHYTDTQYF; cdr3_nt: TGCGCCAGCAGCTTGGGGCATTACACAGATACGCAGTATTTT
v_call: TRBV20-1; cdr3_length: 13; j_call: TRBJ2-7; d_call: NA; clone_size: few; cdr3_aa: CSVEAVSSYEQYF; cdr3_nt: TGCAGTGTGGAGGCGGTTAGCTCCTACGAGCAGTACTTC
v_call: TRBV6-4; cdr3_length: 15; j_call: TRBJ1-4; d_call: NA; clone_size: NA; cdr3_aa: CASSPQGIDGEKLFF; cdr3_nt: TGTGCCAGCAGCCCGCAGGGGATTGATGGTGAAAAACTGTTTTTT
v_call: TRBV7-9; cdr3_length: 15; j_call: TRBJ1-2; d_call: TRBD1; clone_size: few; cdr3_aa: CASSLAWTTGSGYTF; cdr3_nt: TGTGCCAGCAGCTTAGCCTGGACGACAGGGTCGGGCTACACCTTC
v_call: TRBV5-1; cdr3_length: 16; j_call: TRBJ2-6; d_call: NA; clone_size: few; cdr3_aa: CASSSIEGRGANVLTF; cdr3_nt: TGCGCCAGCAGCTCCATTGAGGGAAGAGGGGCCAACGTCCTGACTTTC
v_call: TRBV7-2; cdr3_length: 14; j_call: TRBJ2-1; d_call: TRBD1; clone_size: NA; cdr3_aa: CASTGQGTYNEQFF; cdr3_nt: TGTGCCAGCACCGGACAGGGTACCTACAATGAGCAGTTCTTC
v_call: TRBV6-6; cdr3_length: 12; j_call: TRBJ2-2; d_call: NA; clone_size: few; cdr3_aa: CASSYRTGELFF; cdr3_nt: TGTGCCAGCAGTTATAGGACCGGGGAGCTGTTTTTT
v_call: TRBV12-3/TRBV12-4; cdr3_length: 13; j_call: TRBJ2-3; d_call: TRBD2; clone_size: many; cdr3_aa: CASRLAGVDTQYF; cdr3_nt: TGTGCCAGCAGACTAGCGGGAGTAGATACGCAGTATTTT
v_call: TRBV20-1; cdr3_length: 14; j_call: TRBJ2-3; d_call: TRBD1; clone_size: NA; cdr3_aa: CSLRPGQPTDTQYF; cdr3_nt: TGCAGTCTTCGGCCGGGACAGCCCACAGATACGCAGTATTTT
v_call: TRBV5-1; cdr3_length: 14; j_call: TRBJ2-5; d_call: NA; clone_size: NA; cdr3_aa: CASSFGIDQETQYF; cdr3_nt: TGCGCCAGTAGCTTCGGCATCGACCAGGAGACCCAGTACTTC
v_call: TRBV7-9; cdr3_length: 12; j_call: TRBJ2-5; d_call: NA; clone_size: few; cdr3_aa: CASSLAGPKQYF; cdr3_nt: TGTGCCAGCAGCTTAGCGGGGCCTAAACAGTACTTC
v_call: TRBV9; cdr3_length: 15; j_call: TRBJ2-1; d_call: TRBD2; clone_size: many; cdr3_aa: CASSVEPSGSSGQFF; cdr3_nt: TGTGCCAGCAGCGTAGAACCTAGCGGGAGTTCGGGGCAGTTCTTC